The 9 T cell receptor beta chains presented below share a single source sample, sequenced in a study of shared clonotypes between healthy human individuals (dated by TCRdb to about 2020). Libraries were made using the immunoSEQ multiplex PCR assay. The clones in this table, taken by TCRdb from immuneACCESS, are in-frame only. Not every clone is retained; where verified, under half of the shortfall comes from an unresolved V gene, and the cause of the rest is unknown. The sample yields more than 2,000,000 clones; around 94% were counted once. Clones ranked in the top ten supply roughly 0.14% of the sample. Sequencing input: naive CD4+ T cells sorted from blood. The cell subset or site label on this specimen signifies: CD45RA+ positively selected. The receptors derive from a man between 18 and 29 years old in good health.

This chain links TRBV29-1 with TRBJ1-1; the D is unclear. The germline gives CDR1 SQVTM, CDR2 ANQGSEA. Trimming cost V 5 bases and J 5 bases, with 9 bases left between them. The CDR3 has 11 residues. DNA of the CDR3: TGCAGCGTTTCGGGTATTACTGAAGCTTTCTTT. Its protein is CSVSGITEAFF.

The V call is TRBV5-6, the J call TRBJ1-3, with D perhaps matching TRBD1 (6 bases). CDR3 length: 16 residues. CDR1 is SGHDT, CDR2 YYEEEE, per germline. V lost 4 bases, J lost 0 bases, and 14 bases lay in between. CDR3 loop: CASSLPGQISGNTIYF. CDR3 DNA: TGTGCCAGCAGCCTTCCTGGACAGATCTCTGGAAACACCATATATTTT. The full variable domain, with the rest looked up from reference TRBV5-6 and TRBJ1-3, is DAGVTQSPTHLIKTRGQQVTLRCSPKSGHDTVSWYQQALGQGPQFIFQYYEEEERQRGNFPDRFSGHQFPNYSSELNVNALLLGDSALYLCASSLPGQISGNTIYFGEGSWLTVV.

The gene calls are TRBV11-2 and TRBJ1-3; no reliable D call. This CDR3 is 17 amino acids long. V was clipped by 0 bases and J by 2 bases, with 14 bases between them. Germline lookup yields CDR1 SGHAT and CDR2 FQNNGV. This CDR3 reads CASSLDVSRKAGNTIYF. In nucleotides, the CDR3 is TGTGCCAGCAGCTTAGATGTGAGTCGGAAGGCTGGAAACACCATATATTTT. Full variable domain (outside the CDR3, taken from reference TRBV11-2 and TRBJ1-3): EAGVAQSPRYKIIEKRQSVAFWCNPISGHATLYWYQQILGQGPKLLIQFQNNGVVDDSQLPKDRFSAERLKGVDSTLKIQPAKLEDSAVYLCASSLDVSRKAGNTIYFGEGSWLTVV.

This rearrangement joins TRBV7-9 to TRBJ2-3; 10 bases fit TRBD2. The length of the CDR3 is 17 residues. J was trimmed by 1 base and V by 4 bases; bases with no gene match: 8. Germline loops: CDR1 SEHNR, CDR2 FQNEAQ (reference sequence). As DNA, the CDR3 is TGTGCCAGCAGCTCCTCAATCGGGACTAGCGGCACAGATACGCAGTATTTT. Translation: CASSSSIGTSGTDTQYF.

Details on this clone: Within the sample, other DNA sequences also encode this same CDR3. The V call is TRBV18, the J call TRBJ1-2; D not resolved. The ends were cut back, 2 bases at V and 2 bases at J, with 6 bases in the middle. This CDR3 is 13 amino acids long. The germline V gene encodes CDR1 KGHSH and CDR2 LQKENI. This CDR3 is CASSPDSNYGYTF. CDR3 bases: TGTGCCAGCTCACCAGATAGCAACTATGGCTACACCTTC.

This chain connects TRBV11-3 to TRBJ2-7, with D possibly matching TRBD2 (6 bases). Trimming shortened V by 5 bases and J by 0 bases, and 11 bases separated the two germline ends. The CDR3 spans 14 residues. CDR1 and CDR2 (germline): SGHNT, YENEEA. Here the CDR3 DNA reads TGTGCCAGCAGCCACGGGGGAAGCTCCTACGAGCAGTACTTC. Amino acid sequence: CASSHGGSSYEQYF.

This chain's CDR3 is CASSYSNTQYF. The CDR3 DNA follows: TGTGCCAGCAGTTACTCTAATACGCAGTATTTT. The V gene is TRBV6-5, the J gene TRBJ2-3; no reliable D call. Trimming took 0 bases from V and 7 from J, leaving 2 bases between them. This CDR3 contains 11 residues. Germline loops: CDR1 MNHEY, CDR2 SVGAGI.

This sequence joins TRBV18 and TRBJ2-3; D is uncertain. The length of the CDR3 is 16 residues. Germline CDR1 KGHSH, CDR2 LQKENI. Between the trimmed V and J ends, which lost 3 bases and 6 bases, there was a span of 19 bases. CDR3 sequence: CASSPAQPPAADTQYF. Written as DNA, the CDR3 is TGTGCCAGCTCACCTGCGCAGCCTCCGGCCGCCGATACGCAGTATTTT.

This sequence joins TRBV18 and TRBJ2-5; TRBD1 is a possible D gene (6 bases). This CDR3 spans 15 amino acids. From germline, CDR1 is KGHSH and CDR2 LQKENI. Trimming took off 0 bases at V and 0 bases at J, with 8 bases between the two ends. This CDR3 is CASSPPGQNQETQYF. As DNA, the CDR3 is TGTGCCAGCTCACCACCAGGACAGAACCAAGAGACCCAGTACTTC.